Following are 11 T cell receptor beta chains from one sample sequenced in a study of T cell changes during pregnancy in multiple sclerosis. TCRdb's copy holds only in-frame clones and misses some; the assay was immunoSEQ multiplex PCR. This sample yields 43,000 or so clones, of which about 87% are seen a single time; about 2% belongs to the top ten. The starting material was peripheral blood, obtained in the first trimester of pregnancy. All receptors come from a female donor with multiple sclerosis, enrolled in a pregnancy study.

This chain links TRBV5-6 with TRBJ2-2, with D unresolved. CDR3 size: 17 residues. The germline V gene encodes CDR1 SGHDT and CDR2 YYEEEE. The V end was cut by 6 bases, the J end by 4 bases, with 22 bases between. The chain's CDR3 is CASIPRRQRHATGELFF. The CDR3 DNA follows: TGTGCCAGCATCCCTCGTCGGCAGCGCCATGCCACCGGGGAGCTGTTTTTT.

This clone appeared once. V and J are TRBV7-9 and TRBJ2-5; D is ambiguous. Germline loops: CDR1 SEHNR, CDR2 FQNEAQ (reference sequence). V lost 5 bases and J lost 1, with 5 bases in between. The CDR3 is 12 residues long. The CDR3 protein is CASSRVQETQYF. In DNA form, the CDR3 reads TGTGCCAGCAGCCGGGTCCAAGAGACCCAGTACTTC.

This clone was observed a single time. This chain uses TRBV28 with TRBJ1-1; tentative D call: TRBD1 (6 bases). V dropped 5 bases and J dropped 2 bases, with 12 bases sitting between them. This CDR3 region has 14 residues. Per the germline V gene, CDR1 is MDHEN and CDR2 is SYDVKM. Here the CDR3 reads CASSPYRENTEAFF. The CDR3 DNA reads TGTGCCAGCAGTCCTTACAGGGAAAACACTGAAGCTTTCTTT.

The CDR3 reads CASSLYRLSYEQYF. The CDR3 DNA reads as TGTGCCAGCAGCTTATACAGATTGTCCTACGAGCAGTACTTC. The chain employs TRBV7-2 and TRBJ2-7; no clear D gene. Per germline, CDR1 SGHTA and CDR2 FQGNSA. The V gene lost 2 bases and the J gene lost 1 base, with 9 bases spanning the gap. The CDR3 contains 14 residues.

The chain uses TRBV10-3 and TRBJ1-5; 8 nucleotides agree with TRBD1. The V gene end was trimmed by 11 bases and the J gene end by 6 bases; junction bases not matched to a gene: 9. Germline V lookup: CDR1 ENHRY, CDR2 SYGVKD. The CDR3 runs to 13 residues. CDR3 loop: CALSDRAGQPQHF. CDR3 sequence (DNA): TGTGCCCTATCGGACAGGGCCGGTCAGCCCCAGCATTTT.

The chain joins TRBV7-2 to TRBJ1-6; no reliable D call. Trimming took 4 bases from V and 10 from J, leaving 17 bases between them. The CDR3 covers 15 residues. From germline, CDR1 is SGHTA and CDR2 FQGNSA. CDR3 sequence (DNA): TGTGCCAGCAGCTCTGACTGGATTTGGAGCTCACCCCTCCACTTT. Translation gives CASSSDWIWSSPLHF.

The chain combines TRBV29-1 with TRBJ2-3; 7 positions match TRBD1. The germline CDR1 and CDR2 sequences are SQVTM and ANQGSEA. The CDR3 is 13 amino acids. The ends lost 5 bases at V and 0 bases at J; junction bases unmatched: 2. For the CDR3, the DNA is TGCAGCGTTAAGACAGGGAGCACAGATACGCAGTATTTT. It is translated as CSVKTGSTDTQYF.

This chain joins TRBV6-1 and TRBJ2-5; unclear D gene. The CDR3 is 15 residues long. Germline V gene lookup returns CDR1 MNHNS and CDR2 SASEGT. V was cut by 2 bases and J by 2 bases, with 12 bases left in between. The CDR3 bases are TGTGCCAGCAGTGAACAAGGAACAGCACAAGAGACCCAGTACTTC. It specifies CASSEQGTAQETQYF.

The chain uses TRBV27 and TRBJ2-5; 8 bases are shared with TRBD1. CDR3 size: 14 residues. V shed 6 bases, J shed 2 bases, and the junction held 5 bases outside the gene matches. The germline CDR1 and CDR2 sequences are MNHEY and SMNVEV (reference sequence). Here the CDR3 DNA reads TGTGCCAGCAGATGGTGGGACAGGCAAGAGACCCAGTACTTC. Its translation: CASRWWDRQETQYF.

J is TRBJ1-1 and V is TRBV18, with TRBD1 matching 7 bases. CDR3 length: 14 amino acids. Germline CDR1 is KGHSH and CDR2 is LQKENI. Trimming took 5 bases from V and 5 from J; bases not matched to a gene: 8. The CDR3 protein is CASSDTGELTEAFF. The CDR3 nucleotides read TGTGCCAGCTCAGATACAGGGGAGCTTACTGAAGCTTTCTTT. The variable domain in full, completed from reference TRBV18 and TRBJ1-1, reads NAGVMQNPRHLVRRRGQEARLRCSPMKGHSHVYWYRQLPEEGLKFMVYLQKENIIDESGMPKERFSAEFPKEGPSILRIQQVVRGDSAAYFCASSDTGELTEAFFGQGTRLTVV.

CDR3 bases: TGTGCCAGCCCCGGGACTAGCTCCTACGAGCAGTACTTC. Its translation: CASPGTSSYEQYF. This chain links TRBV6-4 with TRBJ2-7; the match to TRBD2 covers 8 bases. There are 13 residues in the CDR3. Germline CDR1 reads MRHNA; CDR2 reads SNTAGT. Trimming cost V 8 bases and J 0 bases; bases outside gene matches: 3.